These T cell receptor beta chains were read from a single sample in a study of blood T cell repertoires in COVID-19. Only in-frame clones appear in the TCRdb table, and some are missing; sequencing was by immunoSEQ multiplex PCR. The sample yields a few hundred thousand clones, 80% to 90% seen once. The sample consisted of PBMCs or T cells enriched from blood (not recorded which). Receptor source: a woman aged 60 to 75 who had recovered from COVID-19. The CDR3 runs from the conserved cysteine through the conserved F or W. A D gene is named only where the DNA matches it firmly. Size values are once, few and many counts, or a class for expanded clones, and some rows have none.

d_gene	v_gene	j_gene	len	abundance	CDR3nt	CDR3aa
TRBD1	TRBV2	TRBJ2-6	16	NA	TGTGCCAGCAATCCAGGGGGCCGATCTGGGGCCAACGTCCTGACTTTC	CASNPGGRSGANVLTF
NA	TRBV5-4	TRBJ2-1	15	NA	TGTGCCAGCAGCTTAATAGACTCCTCCTACAATGAGCAGTTCTTC	CASSLIDSSYNEQFF
NA	TRBV7-2	TRBJ2-7	13	NA	TGTGCCAGCAGCGCAACACGGGGGTACGAGCAGTACTTC	CASSATRGYEQYF
NA	TRBV25-1	TRBJ2-1	13	NA	TGTGCCAGCAGTGGAAGTTGGGCCCATGAGCAGTTCTTC	CASSGSWAHEQFF
NA	TRBV24-1	TRBJ1-1	15	NA	TGTGCCACCAGTGACGGGAACGGTCTAGACACTGAAGCTTTCTTT	CATSDGNGLDTEAFF
NA	TRBV18	TRBJ1-1	14	NA	TGTGCCAGCTCACCCCAGTTTGGGAACACTGAAGCTTTCTTT	CASSPQFGNTEAFF
NA	TRBV30	TRBJ1-5	12	NA	TGTGCCTGGAGCAGGGAAAATCAGCCCCAGCATTTT	CAWSRENQPQHF
TRBD1	TRBV5-1	TRBJ1-1	13	once	TGCGCCAGCAGCTTGGGACAGGGGGCTGAAGCTTTCTTT	CASSLGQGAEAFF
TRBD1	TRBV9	TRBJ1-2	16	few	TGTGCCAGCAGCCGAATCCGGGACAGGGGGGACTATGGCTACACCTTC	CASSRIRDRGDYGYTF
TRBD1	TRBV4-1	TRBJ1-5	15	NA	TGCGCCAGCAGCCAGGACAGGGGGCGCGGTCAGCCCCAGCATTTT	CASSQDRGRGQPQHF
TRBD2	TRBV11-2	TRBJ2-2	15	NA	TGTGCCAGCAGAAAGGGACTAGGGAACACCGGGGAGCTGTTTTTT	CASRKGLGNTGELFF
NA	TRBV4-1	TRBJ2-3	16	NA	TGCGCCAGCAGCCCCACAGGGACCACTAGCACAGATACGCAGTATTTT	CASSPTGTTSTDTQYF
NA	TRBV4-1	TRBJ2-7	17	NA	TGCGCCAGCAGCCAAGTTGGGCCACAGGACCCAACCTACGAGCAGTACTTC	CASSQVGPQDPTYEQYF
TRBD2	TRBV19	TRBJ2-7	14	NA	TGTGCCAGTAGCCGCGGGGGGGGGCCCTACGAGCAGTACTTC	CASSRGGGPYEQYF
TRBD1	TRBV30	TRBJ1-2	13	NA	TGTGCCTGGAGTGTAACAGGGGGCTATGGCTACACCTTC	CAWSVTGGYGYTF
TRBD1	TRBV6-5	TRBJ1-4	13	NA	TGTGCCAGCAGTTTCGACAGGGAAGAGAAACTGTTTTTT	CASSFDREEKLFF
NA	TRBV5-1	TRBJ1-2	15	NA	TGCGCCAGCAGCTTGGATCCCACGTATGGAGATGGCTACACCTTC	CASSLDPTYGDGYTF
TRBD1	TRBV9	TRBJ2-3	16	NA	TGTGCCAGCAGCGTAGCTGGGGGACAGTCGTTTGATGCGCAGTATTTT	CASSVAGGQSFDAQYF
NA	TRBV5-1	TRBJ2-3	14	NA	TGCGCCAGCAGCTTGGTGCCGGGGGAAGATACGCAGTATTTT	CASSLVPGEDTQYF
TRBD2	TRBV7-8	TRBJ2-5	16	NA	TGTGCCAGCAGTTTAAACGGGGCTAGCGGCGGAGAGACCCAGTACTTC	CASSLNGASGGETQYF
NA	TRBV11-2	TRBJ1-4	13	once	TGTGCCAGCAGCTGGGCAGGGGCGAAAAAACTGTTTTTT	CASSWAGAKKLFF
TRBD2	TRBV5-1	TRBJ2-1	16	NA	TGCGCCAGCAGCTTAAAACTAGCGGGGGGATACAATGAGCAGTTCTTC	CASSLKLAGGYNEQFF
TRBD1	TRBV30	TRBJ1-6	14	NA	TGTGCCTGGCCCCCAGGACAGGGAAATTCACCCCTCCACTTT	CAWPPGQGNSPLHF
NA	TRBV2	TRBJ1-5	12	NA	TGTGCCAGCAGGTATAGCAATCAGCCCCAGCATTTT	CASRYSNQPQHF
TRBD1	TRBV24-1	TRBJ2-3	15	NA	TGTGCCACCAGAACGACAGGGGGAGGGACAGATACGCAGTATTTT	CATRTTGGGTDTQYF
NA	TRBV7-7	TRBJ2-3	15	once	TGTGCTAGCAGCTTAGGTTCAGCCCCGGGAAATACGCAGTATTTT	CASSLGSAPGNTQYF
TRBD2	TRBV5-6	TRBJ2-3	16	once	TGTGCCAGCAGCTTAACTAGCGGGTATAGCACAGATACGCAGTATTTT	CASSLTSGYSTDTQYF
NA	TRBV7-2	TRBJ2-7	13	once	TGTGCCAGCAGCTTAGAACAGCTCTACGAGCAGTACTTC	CASSLEQLYEQYF
TRBD1	TRBV6-6	TRBJ1-4	14	NA	TGTGCCGTTAACAGGGGATTGGGTAATGAAAAACTGTTTTTT	CAVNRGLGNEKLFF
NA	TRBV7-8	TRBJ2-3	16	NA	TGTGCCAGCAGCCCAGGGACTGCATTCCCCACAGATACGCAGTATTTT	CASSPGTAFPTDTQYF
NA	TRBV6-5	TRBJ2-2	13	NA	TGTGCCAGCAGTTCCCCGCCGGGAGGGGAGCTGTTTTTT	CASSSPPGGELFF
NA	TRBV19	TRBJ2-1	14	NA	TGTGCCAGTAGTATGATGGGGGGGCGCGATGAGCAGTTCTTC	CASSMMGGRDEQFF
TRBD2	TRBV6-6	TRBJ2-2	16	NA	TGTGCCAGCAGTTACCGAGCGGGGAGGAACACCGGGGAGCTGTTTTTT	CASSYRAGRNTGELFF
NA	TRBV7-2	TRBJ2-7	11	few	TGTGCCAGCAAGGCGGGGTCCAAGCAGTACTTC	CASKAGSKQYF
NA	TRBV9	TRBJ2-7	14	NA	TGTGCCAGCAGCTTTCGGGACAAAGCCTACGAGCAGTACTTC	CASSFRDKAYEQYF
TRBD1	TRBV19	TRBJ2-7	15	NA	TGTGCCAGTAGTATAGCCAGACAGGGTACCTACGAGCAGTACTTC	CASSIARQGTYEQYF
NA	TRBV28	TRBJ1-1	12	NA	TGTGCCAGCAGTTTTGGTCGGGATGAAGCTTTCTTT	CASSFGRDEAFF
NA	TRBV5-1	TRBJ1-2	13	NA	TGCGCCAGCAGCCTGGGACAAGCTCGTGGCTACACCTTC	CASSLGQARGYTF
NA	TRBV18	TRBJ1-6	15	NA	TGTGCCAGCTCTTACCTACAGGGAGAGGATTCACCCCTCCACTTT	CASSYLQGEDSPLHF
NA	TRBV5-6	TRBJ2-3	15	NA	TGTGCCAGCAGCTTGGTGGCAATGAGGACAGATACGCAGTATTTT	CASSLVAMRTDTQYF
NA	TRBV10-3	TRBJ1-3	19	NA	TGTGCCATCAGTGAGTCCCCGGGATTAGGACCCCGCTCTGGAAACACCATATATTTT	CAISESPGLGPRSGNTIYF
NA	TRBV5-1	TRBJ1-4	16	NA	TGCGCCAGCAGCTTGGCCAAGACGGCGGGCGGTGAAAAACTGTTTTTT	CASSLAKTAGGEKLFF
TRBD2	TRBV7-2	TRBJ2-1	16	NA	TGTGCCAGCAGCTTCAGCGGGACTAGCGGGGGGGATGAGCAGTTCTTC	CASSFSGTSGGDEQFF
TRBD1	TRBV5-6	TRBJ2-4	17	NA	TGTGCCAGCAGCCCGAAAGGGACAGCGGCTGCCAAAAACATTCAGTACTTC	CASSPKGTAAAKNIQYF
TRBD1	TRBV15	TRBJ1-5	15	NA	TGTGCCACCAACGCACAGGGGTTAGAAAATCAGCCCCAGCATTTT	CATNAQGLENQPQHF
NA	TRBV9	TRBJ1-2	13	NA	TGTGCCAGCAGCGTAGGCATCGGAGGAGGCTACACCTTC	CASSVGIGGGYTF
TRBD2	TRBV19	TRBJ2-3	14	NA	TGTGCCAGTAGTTTGGGACTAGCATCCGATACGCAGTATTTT	CASSLGLASDTQYF
NA	TRBV10-3	TRBJ1-5	13	NA	TGTGCCATCAGTGGGGAAAGGGGACAGCCCCAGCATTTT	CAISGERGQPQHF
TRBD1	TRBV27	TRBJ2-1	13	few	TGTGCCAGCGGTCGGGACAGCTACAATGAGCAGTTCTTC	CASGRDSYNEQFF
NA	TRBV3-1/TRBV3-2	TRBJ1-6	18	NA	TGTGCCAGCAGCCAAGGTTCACCTTGGACAGCGGATAATTCACCCCTCCACTTT	CASSQGSPWTADNSPLHF
TRBD2	TRBV5-1	TRBJ2-1	14	NA	TGCGCCAGCAGCCTGGGACTAGAATACAATGAGCAGTTCTTC	CASSLGLEYNEQFF
TRBD1	TRBV15	TRBJ2-1	15	NA	TGTGCCACCAGCAGGAGGGACAGGGTATACAATGAGCAGTTCTTC	CATSRRDRVYNEQFF
TRBD1	TRBV24-1	TRBJ1-2	14	NA	TGTGCCACCAGTGACCCTCAGGGGGACTATGGCTACACCTTC	CATSDPQGDYGYTF
NA	TRBV7-9	TRBJ1-2	12	NA	TGTGCCAGCAGCTTTGAGGGCTATGGCTACACCTTC	CASSFEGYGYTF
NA	TRBV29-1	TRBJ2-3	12	NA	TGCAGCGCCGGGAGCTCCCTTGGCAGGAAGTATTTT	CSAGSSLGRKYF
NA	TRBV10-2	TRBJ2-5	13	NA	TGCGCCAGCATTGGCGGGGGCGGGGAGACCCAGTACTTC	CASIGGGGETQYF
NA	TRBV29-1	TRBJ1-1	11	NA	TGCAGCGCATGGAGGGGCACTGAAGCTTTCTTT	CSAWRGTEAFF
NA	TRBV7-8	TRBJ1-1	15	NA	TGTGCCAGCAGCTTAGGCGGCGGCTGGAACACTGAAGCTTTCTTT	CASSLGGGWNTEAFF
NA	TRBV4-2	TRBJ1-6	17	NA	TGTGCCAGCAGCCAAGATGGGGCCAGAGATTATAATTCACCCCTCCACTTT	CASSQDGARDYNSPLHF
TRBD2	TRBV5-1	TRBJ2-2	16	NA	TGCGCCAGCAACAGCGGGAGGGAAAAGAACACCGGGGAGCTGTTTTTT	CASNSGREKNTGELFF